This T cell receptor beta chain is from a study of post-analysis software for immune sequencing data. Background on the study: Included among the disease courses, which were recorded for the cohort, were relapsing-remitting, secondary progressive and progressive-relapsing multiple sclerosis.

Study results and caveats: Elevated frequency relative to controls characterized 4 or 5 TRBV segments in patients, TRBV5-6, TRBV5-1 and TRBV20-1 among them. Batch-mates among the samples co-clustered strongly by F measure.

The length of the CDR3 is 14 residues. Between the trimmed V and J ends, which lost 1 base and 10 bases, there was a span of 16 bases. Concerning this clonotype: What it binds is unknown.

Unique molecular identifiers had been added to the TCR beta cDNA libraries. Each sample of about 0.95 to 11 million input T cells yielded around 500,000 cDNA molecules, so each molecule approximated one T cell. TCRdb redid the calling of the PCR reads with MiXCR, one entry per CDR3 protein. The data show roughly 400,000 distinct CDR3 sequences, 39% seen once. The chain has TRBV12-3 or TRBV12-4 and TRBJ1-1, with D hard to call. This receptor was identified in a girl aged 2 to 10 with multiple sclerosis. Input material: blood. The CDR3 loop is CASSLGALTWGAFF. For the CDR3, the DNA is TGTGCCAGCAGTTTAGGGGCACTAACCTGGGGAGCTTTCTTT.